This TCR beta chain was sequenced for a study of blood T cell repertoires in COVID-19. Overall study: PBMCs, B-cell-depleted T cells, or T cells were the source of the cDNA or gDNA that made up the material.

The CDR3 loop spans 15 amino acids. Trimming cost V 4 bases and J 1 base; bases outside gene matches: 6. The germline V gene has CDR1 LGHNA and CDR2 YNFKEQ. Participants were aged about 18 to 100 years, lived in 24 US areas, and enrolled virtually. Symptom resolution, clearance, or two negative PCRs marked donors in Cohort 3 as recovered. Per the original methods: Amplified reference gene primers provided the basis for estimating nucleated cell counts. Sequencing was performed with immunoSEQ multiplex PCR; in TCRdb, only in-frame clones are kept and a portion is missing. V, J and clone size derive from that table, while D and trimming were established from the DNA sequence. The profile shows under 450,000 clones, about 87% of them singletons.

The receptor was isolated from a young man who had recovered from COVID-19. The chain couples TRBV4-2 to TRBJ2-7, with 8 positions matching TRBD1. Material: PBMCs or T cells enriched from blood (not recorded which). DNA for the CDR3: TGTGCCAGCAGCCTTTACAGGGGGGAATCCTACGAGCAGTACTTC. It specifies CASSLYRGESYEQYF.